These 31 T cell receptor beta chains share one sample of origin, sequenced in a study of OX40 agonist ivuxolimab in advanced cancers. Produced via immunoSEQ multiplex PCR; TCRdb's table is partial and in-frame only. The table shows around 50,000 clones, with more than 70% occurring only once. The sequencing here drew on CD4+ or CD8+ T cells sorted from blood, taken in a trial of the OX40 agonist ivuxolimab. The origin of the receptors is an adult with an advanced solid tumor such as melanoma, head and neck, liver or kidney cancer.

As concerns this clone: A read error may produce the germline difference seen at one junction end. This sequence joins TRBV6-1 and TRBJ2-7, with 13 bases that match TRBD2. This CDR3 is 15 amino acids long. Germline CDR1 reads MNHNS; CDR2 reads SASEGT. The CDR3 bases are TGTGCCAGCAGCGAAGAAGGACTAGCGGGAGACGAGCAGTACTTC. It specifies CASSEEGLAGDEQYF.

This chain uses TRBV29-1 with TRBJ2-1; tentatively, D is TRBD1 (6 bases). With 7 bases removed from V and 4 bases from J, the gap between germline ends came to 14 bases. The length of the CDR3 is 13 residues. Germline-derived CDR1 and CDR2 are SQVTM and ANQGSEA. CDR3 in amino acids: CSGRDTLYNEQFF. The CDR3 DNA is TGCAGCGGCCGGGACACACTATACAATGAGCAGTTCTTC.

The CDR3 DNA follows: TGTGCCAGCAGTCTCACATATCGGGCCTACGAGCAGTACTTC. This codes for CASSLTYRAYEQYF. This chain connects TRBV28 to TRBJ2-7, with D uncertain. The V gene lost 5 bases and the J gene lost 2 bases, with 13 bases spanning the gap. In germline, CDR1 is MDHEN, CDR2 SYDVKM. CDR3 length: 14 residues. The variable domain in full, completed from reference TRBV28 and TRBJ2-7, reads DVKVTQSSRYLVKRTGEKVFLECVQDMDHENMFWYRQDPGLGLRLIYFSYDVKMKEKGDIPEGYSVSREKKERFSLILESASTNQTSMYLCASSLTYRAYEQYFGPGTRLTVT.

The chain recombines TRBV9 with TRBJ2-7; 9 nucleotides align to TRBD2. V trimming: 0 bases; J trimming: 3 bases; junction bases outside the gene matches: 4. CDR3 length equals 15 residues. CDR1 and CDR2 (germline): SGDLS, YYNGEE. CDR3 bases: TGTGCCAGCAGCGTAGCTACTAGCGGGTTCTACGAGCAGTACTTC. Translating gives CASSVATSGFYEQYF. The whole variable domain, filled in from reference TRBV9 and TRBJ2-7, reads DSGVTQTPKHLITATGQRVTLRCSPRSGDLSVYWYQQSLDQGLQFLIQYYNGEERAKGNILERFSAQQFPDLHSELNLSSLELGDSALYFCASSVATSGFYEQYFGPGTRLTVT.

J is TRBJ2-5 and V is TRBV5-6; 8 bases are shared with TRBD2. There are 14 residues in the CDR3. V trimming: 4 bases; J trimming: 3 bases; junction bases outside the gene matches: 5. Per germline, CDR1 SGHDT and CDR2 YYEEEE. The CDR3 nucleotides are TGTGCCAGCAGCCCGAGCGGGAGAAAAGAGACCCAGTACTTC. It encodes CASSPSGRKETQYF.

This rearrangement joins TRBV27 to TRBJ2-3; 10 bases are shared with TRBD2. The ends lost 6 bases at V and 0 bases at J; junction bases unmatched: 6. There are 16 residues in the CDR3. Germline lookup yields CDR1 MNHEY and CDR2 SMNVEV (reference sequence). The CDR3 nucleotides read TGTGCCAGCAGCCGAAGCGGGAGGGGGAGCACAGATACGCAGTATTTT. The encoded protein is CASSRSGRGSTDTQYF.

The sample holds one count of this clone. The J gene is TRBJ2-7, the V gene TRBV11-3; 8 bases align to TRBD1. CDR3 length equals 16 residues. The trim removed 3 bases at V and 2 bases at J, leaving 9 bases unmatched. The germline CDR1 and CDR2 sequences are SGHNT and YENEEA. The CDR3 protein is CASSFDRTGNPYEQYF. CDR3 nucleotides: TGTGCCAGCAGCTTTGACAGGACAGGGAACCCCTACGAGCAGTACTTC.

The chain employs TRBV2 and TRBJ1-5; 10 bases are shared with TRBD1. The germline V gene encodes CDR1 SNHLY and CDR2 FYNNEI. The CDR3 totals 15 residues. Trimming at V came to 6 bases and at J to 4 bases, leaving 6 bases not matched to a gene. The CDR3 coding sequence is TGTGCCAGCAGACGGGCGGGACAGGGGAATCAGCCCCAGCATTTT. It translates to CASRRAGQGNQPQHF.

To note about this clone: This same CDR3 is encoded by further DNA sequences in the sample. V usage is TRBV2 and J usage is TRBJ2-1; D remains unclear. V dropped 6 bases and J dropped 2 bases, with 2 bases sitting between them. Germline V gene data show CDR1 as SNHLY and CDR2 as FYNNEI. The CDR3 has 11 amino acids. The CDR3 coding sequence is TGTGCCAGCAGCCCCTACAATGAGCAGTTCTTC. This translates into CASSPYNEQFF.

The chain joins TRBV4-1 to TRBJ2-2, with D hard to call. There are 15 residues in the CDR3. Deletions cut 0 bases from V and 5 bases from J, with 10 bases between. The germline V gene encodes CDR1 MGHRA and CDR2 YSYEKL. Here the CDR3 reads CASSQDSVKTGELFF. In nucleotides, the CDR3 is TGCGCCAGCAGCCAAGATTCGGTAAAGACCGGGGAGCTGTTTTTT.

J is TRBJ1-1 and V is TRBV29-1; weak D call: TRBD1 (6 bases). This CDR3 has 13 residues. The V and J ends lost 5 bases and 1 base respectively, with 11 bases between them. Germline CDR1 is SQVTM and CDR2 is ANQGSEA. The CDR3 DNA reads as TGCAGCGTTTACTCACAGGGGAACACTGAAGCTTTCTTT. Residues: CSVYSQGNTEAFF.

In its sample, this clone was seen a few times. This sequence joins TRBV6-1 and TRBJ2-4; a possible D gene is TRBD1 (5 bases). CDR1 MNHNS and CDR2 SASEGT come from the germline V gene. This CDR3 spans 15 amino acids. V gave up 4 bases and J gave up 9 bases, with 19 bases separating them. The CDR3 reads CASSVVRAQSSIQYF. The CDR3 bases are TGTGCCAGCAGTGTGGTCAGGGCCCAGAGTAGCATTCAGTACTTC.

The V call is TRBV7-9, the J call TRBJ2-1, with 8 bases that match TRBD1. The CDR3 contains 15 residues. V lost 5 bases and J lost 3; bases outside the gene matches: 6. Per germline, CDR1 SEHNR and CDR2 FQNEAQ (reference sequence). CDR3 bases: TGTGCCAGCAGCCAGGGGGCGGGGTACTACAATGAGCAGTTCTTC. Its translation: CASSQGAGYYNEQFF. The full variable domain, rest sourced from reference TRBV7-9 and TRBJ2-1, is DTGVSQNPRHKITKRGQNVTFRCDPISEHNRLYWYRQTLGQGPEFLTYFQNEAQLEKSRLLSDRFSAERPKGSFSTLEIQRTEQGDSAMYLCASSQGAGYYNEQFFGPGTRLTVL.

The chain employs TRBV27 and TRBJ2-2, with 12 nucleotides matching TRBD2. The V gene end was trimmed by 3 bases and the J gene end by 7 bases; junction bases not matched to a gene: 9. Per the germline V gene, CDR1 is MNHEY and CDR2 is SMNVEV (reference sequence). CDR3 length equals 17 residues. The CDR3 sequence is CASSFQTSGSLYGELFF. In DNA, the CDR3 is TGTGCCAGCAGTTTTCAGACTAGCGGGAGTCTTTACGGGGAGCTGTTTTTT.

The gene calls are TRBV5-4 and TRBJ2-1; D unclear. Germline V CDR1 and CDR2: SGHNT, YYREEE (reference sequence). Trimming took 3 bases from V and 4 from J, leaving 11 bases between them. The CDR3 contains 14 residues. The CDR3 sequence: CASSYGPMYNEQFF. CDR3 DNA sequence: TGTGCCAGCAGCTACGGACCCATGTACAATGAGCAGTTCTTC.

A remark on this clone: The junction differs from germline at one of its ends, possibly a read error. Other nucleotide sequences from this sample produce the same CDR3. This sequence joins TRBV29-1 and TRBJ2-7; 9 bases align to TRBD2. Germline V CDR1 and CDR2: SQVTM, ANQGSEA. The CDR3 has 15 residues. The CDR3 nucleotides are TGCAGCGTTGAAGGAACGACTAGCGGATCCTATGAGCAGTACTTC. Translating it yields CSVEGTTSGSYEQYF.

The chain combines TRBV10-3 with TRBJ2-2; the D gene could be TRBD1 or TRBD2 (5 bases each). This CDR3 spans 16 amino acids. Germline V gene lookup returns CDR1 ENHRY and CDR2 SYGVKD. CDR3 residues: CATLPRGPTNTGELFF. CDR3 sequence (DNA): TGTGCAACGCTCCCTCGGGGCCCAACGAACACCGGGGAGCTGTTTTTT.

J is TRBJ2-7 and V is TRBV9; possible D gene TRBD1, 6 bases. V shed 0 bases and J shed 4 bases, with 17 bases lying between them. This CDR3 is built from 16 residues. Germline CDR1 reads SGDLS; CDR2 reads YYNGEE. The CDR3 nucleotides read TGTGCCAGCAGCGTAGACCCCGGGACAAGTACGTACGAGCAGTACTTC. It specifies CASSVDPGTSTYEQYF.

For this clone: The same CDR3 arises from other DNA sequences in this sample as well. This chain links TRBV7-9 with TRBJ2-3; D is unresolved. Germline V gene lookup returns CDR1 SEHNR and CDR2 FQNEAQ (reference sequence). With 2 bases removed from V and 6 bases from J, the gap between germline ends came to 9 bases. The CDR3 consists of 13 residues. Here the CDR3 reads CASSLYLPDTQYF. The DNA for the CDR3 is TGTGCCAGCAGCTTATACCTACCGGATACGCAGTATTTT.

The rearrangement links TRBV28 to TRBJ1-1, with D possibly TRBD1 on 6 matching bases. The CDR3 totals 14 residues. Per germline, CDR1 MDHEN and CDR2 SYDVKM. V was trimmed by 1 base and J by 7 bases, leaving 13 bases between them. This chain's CDR3 is CASSLSGGVNEAFF. As DNA, the CDR3 is TGTGCCAGCAGTTTATCGGGGGGCGTAAATGAAGCTTTCTTT. The full variable domain, with the rest looked up from reference TRBV28 and TRBJ1-1, is DVKVTQSSRYLVKRTGEKVFLECVQDMDHENMFWYRQDPGLGLRLIYFSYDVKMKEKGDIPEGYSVSREKKERFSLILESASTNQTSMYLCASSLSGGVNEAFFGQGTRLTVV.

The chain recombines TRBV11-3 with TRBJ1-4; perhaps TRBD1 as D (6 bases). Trimming stripped 4 bases from V and 8 bases from J, with 17 bases between. Germline CDR1 and CDR2: SGHNT and YENEEA. The CDR3 runs 15 residues. The CDR3 loop reads CASSSTGLRGEKLFF. DNA for the CDR3: TGTGCCAGCAGCTCGACAGGCCTAAGGGGAGAAAAACTGTTTTTT.

The V and J genes are TRBV2 and TRBJ2-2, with 11 bases aligning to TRBD2. Germline CDR1 and CDR2: SNHLY and FYNNEI. The CDR3 is 14 residues long. Germline trimming cut 6 bases from V and 6 bases from J; bases unmatched to any gene: 3. The CDR3 reads CASRSSGRSGELFF. CDR3 nucleotide sequence: TGTGCCAGCAGGTCTAGCGGGAGGTCCGGGGAGCTGTTTTTT.

This chain joins TRBV28 and TRBJ2-2; the match to TRBD1 covers 7 bases. This CDR3 is built from 16 residues. Germline CDR1 and CDR2: MDHEN and SYDVKM. Germline trimming cut 2 bases from V and 5 bases from J; bases unmatched to any gene: 8. In nucleotides, the CDR3 is TGTGCCAGCAGTTTAGTAGGTGGCAGGGGGACCGGGGAGCTGTTTTTT. Protein product: CASSLVGGRGTGELFF.

This chain joins TRBV5-4 and TRBJ2-1; TRBD2 might be the D (7 bases). Deletions cut 4 bases from V and 8 bases from J, with 13 bases between. The CDR3 covers 13 residues. CDR1 and CDR2 (germline): SGHNT, YYREEE (reference sequence). DNA for the CDR3: TGTGCCAGCAGCCGGGGGGCTAATGATGAGCAGTTCTTC. Translating gives CASSRGANDEQFF.

The chain links TRBV19 to TRBJ2-1; 9 nucleotides align to TRBD1. From germline, CDR1 is LNHDA and CDR2 SQIVND (reference sequence). Germline trimming cut 2 bases from V and 9 bases from J; bases unmatched to any gene: 2. The CDR3 totals 13 residues. CDR3 loop: CASSITGGSEQFF. The CDR3 coding sequence is TGTGCCAGTAGTATAACAGGGGGCAGTGAGCAGTTCTTC.

The chain carries TRBV30 and TRBJ2-7; 7 bases map to TRBD2. Trimming took 0 bases from V and 5 from J; bases not matched to a gene: 13. This CDR3 region has 16 residues. Germline CDR1 GTSNPN, CDR2 SVGIG (reference sequence). In DNA, the CDR3 is TGTGCCTGGAGTGTGCTTCCGGCGGGAGTAAGCGACGAGCAGTACTTC. It is translated as CAWSVLPAGVSDEQYF.

The chain is built from TRBV18 and TRBJ1-4, with D uncertain. The CDR3 totals 12 residues. Trimming shortened V by 6 bases and J by 5 bases, and 7 bases separated the two germline ends. Looked up from germline, CDR1 is KGHSH and CDR2 is LQKENI. The CDR3 bases are TGTGCCAGCTCTGGACCCAATGAAAAACTGTTTTTT. Its translation: CASSGPNEKLFF. The full variable domain, with the rest looked up from reference TRBV18 and TRBJ1-4, is NAGVMQNPRHLVRRRGQEARLRCSPMKGHSHVYWYRQLPEEGLKFMVYLQKENIIDESGMPKERFSAEFPKEGPSILRIQQVVRGDSAAYFCASSGPNEKLFFGSGTQLSVL.

The V gene is TRBV2, the J gene TRBJ1-1, with 7 bases lining up with TRBD1. This CDR3 has 16 amino acids. Trimming removed 4 bases from V and 4 bases from J; junction bases left unmatched: 12. Germline V gene data show CDR1 as SNHLY and CDR2 as FYNNEI. The CDR3 region is CASSGFQTGRGTEAFF. The CDR3 bases are TGTGCCAGCAGTGGGTTTCAGACAGGGCGGGGCACTGAAGCTTTCTTT.

The chain is built from TRBV7-8 and TRBJ2-3; 13 nucleotides align to TRBD2. V lost 5 bases, J lost 0 bases, and 11 bases stayed unmatched. Germline lookup yields CDR1 SGHVS and CDR2 FQNEAQ. The CDR3 extends over 19 amino acids. CDR3 protein: CASSTGLAGSRFSTDTQYF. The DNA of the CDR3 is TGTGCCAGCAGCACGGGACTAGCGGGATCTAGATTTAGCACAGATACGCAGTATTTT.

This sequence joins TRBV6-1 and TRBJ2-7, with 8 bases that match TRBD1. The CDR3 runs to 15 residues. The V gene's germline CDR1 is MNHNS and CDR2 SASEGT. The J segment lost 4 bases and the V segment lost 6 bases, leaving 11 bases of the junction unmatched. In DNA, the CDR3 is TGTGCCAGCAGGTCTCCGGACAGGGCTGCTTACGAGCAGTACTTC. Translation gives CASRSPDRAAYEQYF.

The chain carries TRBV19 and TRBJ1-5; D ambiguous. This CDR3 is built from 15 residues. The germline V gene has CDR1 LNHDA and CDR2 SQIVND (reference sequence). V shed 3 bases and J shed 2 bases, with 11 bases lying between them. DNA of the CDR3: TGTGCCAGTAGTATTGAGGGAACCGGCAATCAGCCCCAGCATTTT. Its translation: CASSIEGTGNQPQHF.